This TCR beta chain was observed in a study of identical twins (dated by TCRdb to the mid-2010s). In terms of the full investigation: The study deep-sequenced TCR alpha and beta repertoires from monozygotic twins, unrelated adults of various ages and cord blood to test whether fetal clonotypes persist. To rule out contamination, the twin experiments were replicated at different times with different library preparation protocols. The research as a whole found: In beta out-of-frame sequences, excess twin sharing was weaker, because having fewer shared sequences lowered the signal-to-noise ratio. Compared with coincidental sharing between unrelated individuals, out-of-frame TCR alpha sequences shared between twins had an excess of sequences with low generation probability. Because the same donors could not be followed over many years, the conclusions depended on cross-sectional statistical analysis. Recombination models systematically underestimated out-of-frame TCR alpha sharing in monozygotic twins but agreed with sharing between unrelated individuals. Zero-insertion analyses could be partly confounded by invariant T cells such as MAIT and iNKT, though diverse VJ usage argued against such confounding for most clonotypes. Abundant cord blood beta clonotypes carried fewer insertions; young adult naive repertoires showed a weaker similar trend, while memory repertoires showed none.

CDR1 DFQATT and CDR2 SNEGSKA are derived from the germline V gene (reference sequence). V is shortened by 0 bases, J by 3 bases, and the region joining them spans 20 bases. The CDR3 has 17 amino acids, counting the end cysteine and phenylalanine. The sequence is cut down to CDR3 DNA, 51 bases in frame from base 1. Note on this clonotype: What this receptor recognizes is not known. One base away there is no much larger clone; base qualities are not given.

Only healthy Caucasian donors were included. Receptor amplification or capture employed 5' RACE. Sequencing was carried out with an Illumina HiSeq 2000. Template switching introduced a universal primer binding site; the final cDNA contained a unique molecular identifier, enabling accurate counting of TCR cDNA molecules. Specific primers in the conserved constant-segment region were used to synthesize first-strand cDNA for TCR alpha and beta chains. To control for contamination, each cDNA library was double barcoded with a SMART-Mk sample barcode plus Illumina barcodes. TruSeq adapter sequences, together with Illumina sample barcodes, were added in two successive PCR steps. The TCR alpha and beta cDNA libraries were sequenced on the Illumina HiSeq platform using custom primers. Under the source paper's analysis protocol: MiGEC was used to process raw reads and extract unique molecular identifiers, and MiXCR was used to find CDR3 positions. Recombination models were inferred per individual with the repgenHMM and IGoR tools using an EM algorithm. The analysis of shared clonotypes was done with the tcR package in R, with sharing normalized by the product of cloneset sizes. To study raw recombination free of thymic and clonal selection effects, out-of-frame nonproductive sequences were analyzed. The public reads were run again by TCRdb, first through fastp at Q25 and then through MiXCR, and only productive beta chains were kept. All rows with the same CDR3 protein become a single entry with the most common DNA and genes. TCRdb, not the original authors, processed these V and J calls. The sample table lists some 1,600,000 distinct CDR3 sequences, more than 30% of them with a count of one. The top ten hold about 0.27% of the sample.

This TCR was recovered from a newborn girl in good health. Recombination joined TRBV20-1 with TRBJ1-1, and the D gene may be TRBD1, 5 bases matching. Sequenced material: cord blood. The CDR3 region has the sequence CSARDLGSIQGDTEAFF. The DNA sequence is TGCAGTGCTAGAGATCTCGGATCGATCCAGGGTGACACTGAAGCTTTCTTT.